A selection of T cell receptor beta chains follows, all from one sample in a study of CD8+ T cells in alopecia areata. Clones were sequenced by immunoSEQ multiplex PCR, and TCRdb holds only the in-frame ones, with some missing. The table includes approximately 210,000 clones, under 80% detected once. The sequencing used CD4+ T cells sorted from blood, collected at approximately week 49, from a patient treated with tofacitinib. These receptors were obtained from a human donor with alopecia areata. Each CDR3 is given with its conserved first and last residue. Each record gives: clone size, V gene, J gene, D gene, CDR3 protein, CDR3 DNA. The D gene is left open where the match is weak. Size tells how often a clone was seen (once, few, many) or the class of an expanded clone, and some rows leave it out.

clone size: -
V gene: TRBV28
J gene: TRBJ1-2
D gene: TRBD1
CDR3 protein: CASSPNSQGVNYGYTF
CDR3 DNA: TGTGCCAGCAGTCCGAATTCACAGGGGGTAAACTATGGCTACACCTTC

clone size: -
V gene: TRBV29-1
J gene: TRBJ2-5
D gene: TRBD2
CDR3 protein: CSVEKVAGQETQYF
CDR3 DNA: TGCAGCGTTGAAAAGGTAGCGGGGCAAGAGACCCAGTACTTC

clone size: -
V gene: TRBV7-3
J gene: TRBJ1-6
D gene: -
CDR3 protein: CASSLGRGSSPLHF
CDR3 DNA: TGTGCCAGCAGCTTGGGCAGGGGAAGTTCACCCCTCCACTTT

clone size: -
V gene: TRBV4-3
J gene: TRBJ2-4
D gene: TRBD2
CDR3 protein: CASSQDRGGVSAKNIQYF
CDR3 DNA: TGCGCCAGCAGCCAAGATAGGGGAGGGGTTTCGGCCAAAAACATTCAGTACTTC

clone size: -
V gene: TRBV5-6
J gene: TRBJ2-2
D gene: -
CDR3 protein: CASSRRDFFTGELFF
CDR3 DNA: TGTGCCAGCAGCCGAAGGGACTTTTTCACCGGGGAGCTGTTTTTT

clone size: -
V gene: TRBV11-1
J gene: TRBJ1-4
D gene: TRBD1
CDR3 protein: CASSYGQGVGDEKLFF
CDR3 DNA: TGTGCCAGCAGCTACGGACAGGGTGTCGGAGATGAAAAACTGTTTTTT

clone size: few
V gene: TRBV2
J gene: TRBJ2-7
D gene: -
CDR3 protein: CASSEMVDSYEQYF
CDR3 DNA: TGTGCCAGCAGTGAAATGGTGGATTCCTACGAGCAGTACTTC

clone size: -
V gene: TRBV29-1
J gene: TRBJ2-7
D gene: -
CDR3 protein: CSAAGTPWEQYF
CDR3 DNA: TGCAGCGCCGCCGGGACACCCTGGGAGCAGTACTTC

clone size: few
V gene: TRBV4-1
J gene: TRBJ2-3
D gene: TRBD2
CDR3 protein: CASSQKLAGTDTQYF
CDR3 DNA: TGCGCCAGCAGCCAAAAACTAGCGGGCACAGATACGCAGTATTTT

clone size: -
V gene: TRBV15
J gene: TRBJ2-3
D gene: -
CDR3 protein: CATSRGITTDTQYF
CDR3 DNA: TGTGCCACCAGCAGAGGAATTACTACAGATACGCAGTATTTT

clone size: few
V gene: TRBV30
J gene: TRBJ2-1
D gene: -
CDR3 protein: CAWNPGTYNEQFF
CDR3 DNA: TGTGCCTGGAACCCAGGGACCTACAATGAGCAGTTCTTC

clone size: few
V gene: TRBV4-1
J gene: TRBJ1-2
D gene: -
CDR3 protein: CASSQQRGQGRLYGYTF
CDR3 DNA: TGCGCCAGCAGCCAACAAAGAGGCCAGGGCCGCCTATATGGCTACACCTTC

clone size: -
V gene: TRBV9
J gene: TRBJ1-2
D gene: -
CDR3 protein: CASSVEVGDYGYTF
CDR3 DNA: TGTGCCAGCAGCGTAGAGGTCGGGGACTATGGCTACACCTTC

clone size: few
V gene: TRBV18
J gene: TRBJ1-1
D gene: -
CDR3 protein: CASSPTSSAAEAFF
CDR3 DNA: TGTGCCAGCTCACCAACCTCCTCGGCTGCTGAAGCTTTCTTT

clone size: few
V gene: TRBV7-6
J gene: TRBJ1-6
D gene: -
CDR3 protein: CASSRNDVLVLGSPLHF
CDR3 DNA: TGTGCCAGCAGCCGTAACGACGTCCTAGTGTTGGGTTCACCCCTCCACTTT

clone size: -
V gene: TRBV30
J gene: TRBJ1-2
D gene: TRBD1
CDR3 protein: CAWSRDRGIGGYTF
CDR3 DNA: TGTGCCTGGAGTAGGGACAGGGGAATCGGGGGCTACACCTTC

clone size: few
V gene: TRBV4-3
J gene: TRBJ2-7
D gene: TRBD1
CDR3 protein: CASSQAGTGVYEQYF
CDR3 DNA: TGCGCCAGCAGCCAAGCCGGGACAGGAGTCTACGAGCAGTACTTC

clone size: -
V gene: TRBV5-1
J gene: TRBJ1-2
D gene: TRBD1
CDR3 protein: CASSSTGGQNYGYTF
CDR3 DNA: TGCGCCAGCAGCAGCACAGGGGGCCAGAACTATGGCTACACCTTC

clone size: -
V gene: TRBV9
J gene: TRBJ1-1
D gene: -
CDR3 protein: CASSVDESPGSAEAFF
CDR3 DNA: TGTGCCAGCAGCGTAGATGAATCTCCAGGGAGTGCTGAAGCTTTCTTT

clone size: -
V gene: TRBV7-6
J gene: TRBJ1-2
D gene: TRBD1
CDR3 protein: CASSSGQGAGLDGYTF
CDR3 DNA: TGTGCCAGCAGCTCCGGACAGGGAGCAGGATTGGATGGCTACACCTTC

clone size: -
V gene: TRBV5-4
J gene: TRBJ2-6
D gene: TRBD1
CDR3 protein: CASSFPGQGSGANVLTF
CDR3 DNA: TGTGCCAGCAGCTTCCCGGGACAGGGGTCCGGGGCCAACGTCCTGACTTTC

clone size: few
V gene: TRBV29-1
J gene: TRBJ2-5
D gene: -
CDR3 protein: CSVGTPQETQYF
CDR3 DNA: TGCAGCGTTGGGACGCCCCAAGAGACCCAGTACTTC

clone size: -
V gene: TRBV5-1
J gene: TRBJ1-1
D gene: -
CDR3 protein: CASSLVLNTEAFF
CDR3 DNA: TGCGCCAGCAGCTTGGTTTTGAACACTGAAGCTTTCTTT

clone size: -
V gene: TRBV7-2
J gene: TRBJ2-3
D gene: -
CDR3 protein: CASSSGFGRGHTDTQYF
CDR3 DNA: TGTGCCAGCAGCTCAGGGTTTGGGCGGGGCCACACAGATACGCAGTATTTT

clone size: -
V gene: TRBV5-1
J gene: TRBJ2-6
D gene: -
CDR3 protein: CASSPEGANVLTF
CDR3 DNA: TGCGCCAGCAGCCCAGAGGGGGCCAACGTCCTGACTTTC

clone size: few
V gene: TRBV29-1
J gene: TRBJ1-5
D gene: TRBD1
CDR3 protein: CSVEEDRGQPQHF
CDR3 DNA: TGCAGCGTTGAAGAGGACAGGGGTCAGCCCCAGCATTTT

clone size: -
V gene: TRBV10-3
J gene: TRBJ2-5
D gene: TRBD2
CDR3 protein: CAIAGTSGDPTQYF
CDR3 DNA: TGTGCCATCGCGGGGACTAGCGGGGATCCGACCCAGTACTTC

clone size: few
V gene: TRBV4-3
J gene: TRBJ1-2
D gene: TRBD1
CDR3 protein: CASSQGQGPRNYGYTF
CDR3 DNA: TGCGCCAGCAGCCAAGGACAGGGCCCCCGAAACTATGGCTACACCTTC

clone size: -
V gene: TRBV5-1
J gene: TRBJ2-4
D gene: -
CDR3 protein: CASSLKRGGPEGNIQYF
CDR3 DNA: TGCGCCAGCAGCTTGAAACGCGGGGGCCCCGAGGGTAACATTCAGTACTTC

clone size: -
V gene: TRBV30
J gene: TRBJ1-4
D gene: TRBD1
CDR3 protein: CAWSSLRQGTMEKLFF
CDR3 DNA: TGTGCCTGGAGTTCCCTCCGACAGGGGACGATGGAAAAACTGTTTTTT

clone size: -
V gene: TRBV7-2
J gene: TRBJ2-7
D gene: TRBD1
CDR3 protein: CASSLDAGGVDEQYF
CDR3 DNA: TGTGCCAGCAGCTTAGATGCAGGGGGCGTGGACGAGCAGTACTTC

clone size: -
V gene: TRBV29-1
J gene: TRBJ1-1
D gene: -
CDR3 protein: CSVVSMAPSTEAFF
CDR3 DNA: TGCAGCGTTGTAAGTATGGCACCTTCCACTGAAGCTTTCTTT

clone size: -
V gene: TRBV15
J gene: TRBJ1-6
D gene: -
CDR3 protein: CATSRSPGTLNSPLHF
CDR3 DNA: TGTGCCACCAGCAGATCTCCCGGGACACTAAATTCACCCCTCCACTTT

clone size: few
V gene: TRBV9
J gene: TRBJ2-5
D gene: -
CDR3 protein: CASSVRQQETQYF
CDR3 DNA: TGTGCCAGCAGCGTTCGACAGCAAGAGACCCAGTACTTC

clone size: few
V gene: TRBV29-1
J gene: TRBJ1-5
D gene: -
CDR3 protein: CSAAVGQNNQPQHF
CDR3 DNA: TGCAGCGCTGCGGTGGGGCAGAACAATCAGCCCCAGCATTTT

clone size: -
V gene: TRBV11-2
J gene: TRBJ2-7
D gene: TRBD1
CDR3 protein: CASRKPGTGAYGQYF
CDR3 DNA: TGTGCCAGCAGAAAACCCGGGACAGGGGCGTATGGGCAGTACTTC

clone size: -
V gene: TRBV9
J gene: TRBJ2-3
D gene: -
CDR3 protein: CASSVGGTSDTQYF
CDR3 DNA: TGTGCCAGCAGCGTTGGCGGAACCTCCGATACGCAGTATTTT

clone size: few
V gene: TRBV10-3
J gene: TRBJ2-2
D gene: TRBD1
CDR3 protein: CATLGRDRGFHGELFF
CDR3 DNA: TGTGCCACCCTAGGACGGGACAGGGGATTTCACGGGGAGCTGTTTTTT

clone size: -
V gene: TRBV6-6
J gene: TRBJ1-1
D gene: -
CDR3 protein: CASRRATEAFF
CDR3 DNA: TGTGCCAGCAGAAGGGCCACTGAAGCTTTCTTT

clone size: -
V gene: TRBV15
J gene: TRBJ1-4
D gene: TRBD1
CDR3 protein: CATSGGQGSEKLFF
CDR3 DNA: TGTGCCACCAGCGGGGGACAGGGGAGCGAAAAACTGTTTTTT

clone size: -
V gene: TRBV10-3
J gene: TRBJ1-1
D gene: -
CDR3 protein: CAISDGENTEAFF
CDR3 DNA: TGTGCCATCAGTGACGGGGAGAACACTGAAGCTTTCTTT

clone size: -
V gene: TRBV5-6
J gene: TRBJ1-6
D gene: -
CDR3 protein: CASRSRGRMNSPLHF
CDR3 DNA: TGTGCCAGCAGGTCCCGAGGACGCATGAATTCACCCCTCCACTTT

clone size: -
V gene: TRBV29-1
J gene: TRBJ2-1
D gene: TRBD2
CDR3 protein: CSVEGVSGGLDNEQFF
CDR3 DNA: TGCAGCGTTGAAGGAGTTAGCGGGGGGTTGGACAATGAGCAGTTCTTC

clone size: -
V gene: TRBV30
J gene: TRBJ2-1
D gene: -
CDR3 protein: CAWSLEYNEQFF
CDR3 DNA: TGTGCCTGGAGTTTGGAGTACAATGAGCAGTTCTTC